This T cell receptor beta chain was sequenced during a study of OX40 agonist ivuxolimab in advanced cancers. CDR1 is SGHNT and CDR2 is YENEEA in the germline V gene. V was pared by 4 bases and J by 4 bases, with 9 bases between. The CDR3 covers 13 residues. Sequencing was performed with immunoSEQ multiplex PCR; in TCRdb, only in-frame clones are kept and a portion is missing. The sample lists 98,000 or so clones, approximately 89% occurring once. The J gene is TRBJ2-3, the V gene TRBV11-3; D gene ambiguous. The clonotype originates from an adult with an advanced solid tumor such as melanoma, head and neck, liver or kidney cancer. The sequencing used CD4+ or CD8+ T cells sorted from blood, collected in a trial of the OX40 agonist ivuxolimab. CDR3 sequence: CASSSSVADTQYF. The DNA for the CDR3 is TGTGCCAGCAGCTCATCGGTCGCAGATACGCAGTATTTT.